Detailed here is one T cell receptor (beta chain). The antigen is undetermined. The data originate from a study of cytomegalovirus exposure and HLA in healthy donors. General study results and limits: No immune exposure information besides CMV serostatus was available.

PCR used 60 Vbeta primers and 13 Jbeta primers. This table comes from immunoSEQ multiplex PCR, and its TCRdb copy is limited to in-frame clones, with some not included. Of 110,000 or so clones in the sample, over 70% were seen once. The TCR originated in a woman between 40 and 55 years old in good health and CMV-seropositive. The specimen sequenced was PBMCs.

The CDR3 spells CASSLVGREDYGYTF. The CDR3 bases are TGTGCCAGCAGCTTAGTGGGCAGGGAAGACTATGGCTACACCTTC. V is TRBV7-8 and J is TRBJ1-2, with D possibly being TRBD1 (5 bases). The CDR3 has 15 amino acids. V lost 1 base, J lost 3 bases, and 12 bases lay in between. The germline CDR1 and CDR2 sequences are SGHVS and FQNEAQ. Looking up the rest from reference TRBV7-8 and TRBJ1-2 gives the full variable domain: GAGVSQSPRYKVAKRGQDVALRCDPISGHVSLFWYQQALGQGPEFLTYFQNEAQLDKSGLPSDRFFAERPEGSVSTLKIQRTQQEDSAVYLCASSLVGREDYGYTFGSGTRLTVV.